These 7 T cell receptor beta chains share one sample of origin, sequenced in a study of cytomegalovirus exposure and HLA in healthy donors. Use of 60 Vbeta and 13 Jbeta primers characterized the PCR. The table came from immunoSEQ multiplex PCR; TCRdb's copy has only in-frame clones and leaves some out. The sample lists 150,000 to 180,000 clones, roughly 74% occurring once. The sequencing sample was made of PBMCs. All receptors derive from a man between 18 and 35 years old in good health and CMV-seronegative.

The V call is TRBV9, the J call TRBJ1-6; perhaps TRBD1 as D (6 bases). This CDR3 is 14 amino acids long. Germline values: CDR1 SGDLS, CDR2 YYNGEE. V lost 8 bases to trimming and J lost 6 bases, with 15 bases between them. CDR3 DNA sequence: TGTGCCAGTGGGGGGGGCCTACCTAATTCACCCCTCCACTTT. Residues: CASGGGLPNSPLHF.

The CDR3 DNA reads TGTGCCAGCAGCCAAGGCGCCGGGACAGGGGTCAACACTGAAGCTTTCTTT. It encodes CASSQGAGTGVNTEAFF. This rearrangement joins TRBV4-2 to TRBJ1-1, with 10 bases that match TRBD1. Trimming took 1 base from V and 2 from J; bases not matched to a gene: 7. The germline CDR1 and CDR2 sequences are LGHNA and YNFKEQ. The CDR3 spans 17 residues.

This clone was counted only a few times. This chain connects TRBV7-9 to TRBJ2-3, with 10 bases that match TRBD2. Trimming cost V 1 base and J 8 bases; bases outside gene matches: 6. Germline-derived CDR1 and CDR2 are SEHNR and FQNEAQ (reference sequence). The CDR3 has 15 residues. The chain's CDR3 is CASSLETSGVLTQYF. CDR3 in DNA: TGTGCCAGCAGCTTAGAAACTAGCGGGGTCCTTACGCAGTATTTT.

This chain uses TRBV27 with TRBJ2-5; possibly TRBD1 for D (7 bases). The assigned J gene may be wrong: the sequence end matches TRBJ2-7 better. Germline CDR1 is MNHEY and CDR2 is SMNVEV (reference sequence). The CDR3 sequence is 16 residues long. CDR3 residues: CASSLTPGGISYEQYF. CDR3 DNA: TGTGCCAGCAGTTTAACCCCAGGGGGGATCTCCTACGAGCAGTACTTC.

The chain is built from TRBV27 and TRBJ1-2, with a tentative D call TRBD1 (5 bases). The CDR3 loop spans 17 amino acids. V lost 4 bases and J 3 bases, leaving 21 bases between the germline ends. The germline V gene encodes CDR1 MNHEY and CDR2 SMNVEV (reference sequence). The CDR3 loop reads CASSSRRPVLRDYGYTF. DNA of the CDR3: TGTGCCAGCAGTTCCCGCCGGCCCGTCCTCAGGGACTATGGCTACACCTTC.

A few counts support this clone. The chain uses TRBV5-1 and TRBJ1-2; 9 positions match TRBD1. The V gene's germline CDR1 is SGHRS and CDR2 YFSETQ. CDR3 length: 15 amino acids. The V gene end was trimmed by 2 bases and the J gene end by 7 bases; junction bases not matched to a gene: 9. DNA of the CDR3: TGCGCCAGCAGCTTCTCGACAGGGGGGGAAGGTGGCTACACCTTC. This sequence encodes CASSFSTGGEGGYTF.

The J gene is TRBJ1-1, the V gene TRBV27; perhaps TRBD1 as D (6 bases). Germline V CDR1 and CDR2: MNHEY, SMNVEV (reference sequence). V dropped 5 bases and J dropped 0 bases, with 19 bases sitting between them. The CDR3 is 17 residues long. The CDR3 loop reads CASSRIPGQILNTEAFF. Here the CDR3 DNA reads TGTGCCAGCAGTCGCATCCCGGGACAAATTCTGAACACTGAAGCTTTCTTT.